A single sample gave rise to the 2 T cell receptor beta chains below, sequenced in a study of Graves' ophthalmopathy and Graves' hyperthyroidism. Amplification targeted the TCR beta CDR3 regions, with RNA transcripts as the source material. After a first-round RT-PCR with HTBI primers, a second-round multiplex PCR was run. TCRdb re-analysed the multiplex PCR reads in MiXCR, keeping a single row per CDR3 protein. The table has about 700,000 distinct CDR3 sequences, about two fifths seen once. The sample was peripheral blood. The receptors here all came from an adult man with Graves' ophthalmopathy.

This rearrangement joins TRBV29-1 to TRBJ2-1, with 7 bases lining up with TRBD1. Germline assignment: CDR1 SQVTM and CDR2 ANQGSEA. After removal of 6 bases from V and 8 bases from J, the junction contained 1 base not matched to a gene. This CDR3 spans 10 amino acids. CDR3 coding DNA: TGCAGCGTCACAGGGGATGAGCAGTTCTTC. The encoded protein is CSVTGDEQFF.

This clonotype was counted ten times or more. The V call is TRBV5-1, the J call TRBJ2-6; D perhaps matches TRBD1 (6 bases). Germline lookup yields CDR1 SGHRS and CDR2 YFSETQ. V was pared by 0 bases and J by 1 base, with 8 bases between. The length of the CDR3 is 16 residues. In DNA, the CDR3 is TGCGCCAGCAGCTTGGAAACAGGGTCTGGGGCCAACGTCCTGACTTTC. Protein: CASSLETGSGANVLTF.